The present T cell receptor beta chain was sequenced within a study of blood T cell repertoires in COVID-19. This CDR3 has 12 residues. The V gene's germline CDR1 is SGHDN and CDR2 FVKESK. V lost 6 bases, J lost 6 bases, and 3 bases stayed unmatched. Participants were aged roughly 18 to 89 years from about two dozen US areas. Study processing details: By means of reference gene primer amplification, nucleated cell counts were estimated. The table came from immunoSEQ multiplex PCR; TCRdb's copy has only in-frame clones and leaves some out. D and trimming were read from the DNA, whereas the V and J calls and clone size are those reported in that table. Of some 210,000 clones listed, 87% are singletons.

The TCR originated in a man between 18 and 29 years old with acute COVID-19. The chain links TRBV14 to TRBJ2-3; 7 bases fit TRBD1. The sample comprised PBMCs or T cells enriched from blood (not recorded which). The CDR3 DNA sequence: TGTGCCAGCAGTAAGACAGGGGATACGCAGTATTTT. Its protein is CASSKTGDTQYF.